Listed below are T cell receptor beta chains from one sample, sequenced in a study of cytomegalovirus exposure and HLA in healthy donors. Clones were read by immunoSEQ multiplex PCR, and TCRdb kept only the in-frame ones, dropping some. The sample lists 150,000 or so clones; around 78% were seen once. The specimen was PBMCs. The origin of the receptors is a female donor in good health and CMV-seronegative. Each CDR3 is given with its conserved first and last residue. The order of the fields is clone size, V gene, D gene, J gene, CDR3 protein, CDR3 DNA. The D gene is left open where the match is weak. The size entry is marked missing in some rows and otherwise reads once, few, many or a size class.

clone size: -; V gene: TRBV9; D gene: -; J gene: TRBJ2-5; CDR3 protein: CASSVAGYQETQYF; CDR3 DNA: TGTGCCAGCAGCGTAGCCGGGTACCAAGAGACCCAGTACTTC
clone size: -; V gene: TRBV6-5; D gene: -; J gene: TRBJ1-2; CDR3 protein: CASSYSPGGGSYGYTF; CDR3 DNA: TGTGCCAGCAGTTACTCTCCTGGGGGGGGTTCCTATGGCTACACCTTC
clone size: once; V gene: TRBV28; D gene: -; J gene: TRBJ1-2; CDR3 protein: CASSFSLERFYGYTF; CDR3 DNA: TGTGCCAGCAGTTTTTCGTTGGAGAGGTTCTATGGCTACACCTTC
clone size: few; V gene: TRBV30; D gene: TRBD1; J gene: TRBJ2-1; CDR3 protein: CAWTPGQGPYNEQFF; CDR3 DNA: TGTGCCTGGACGCCGGGACAGGGGCCTTACAATGAGCAGTTCTTC
clone size: -; V gene: TRBV11-1; D gene: TRBD1; J gene: TRBJ1-2; CDR3 protein: CASSLVGTGLNGYTF; CDR3 DNA: TGTGCCAGCAGCTTAGTCGGGACAGGGTTGAATGGCTACACCTTC
clone size: -; V gene: TRBV7-9; D gene: -; J gene: TRBJ2-3; CDR3 protein: CASSLAGTSTDTQYF; CDR3 DNA: TGCGCCAGCAGCCTTGCAGGGACTAGCACAGATACGCAGTATTTT
clone size: -; V gene: TRBV5-1; D gene: -; J gene: TRBJ2-2; CDR3 protein: CASNPQEGIGELFF; CDR3 DNA: TGCGCCAGCAACCCCCAGGAGGGGATCGGGGAGCTGTTTTTT
clone size: -; V gene: TRBV28; D gene: -; J gene: TRBJ1-1; CDR3 protein: CASSLPGRGGPEAFF; CDR3 DNA: TGTGCCAGCAGTTTACCGGGACGGGGGGGACCTGAAGCTTTCTTT
clone size: -; V gene: TRBV18; D gene: -; J gene: TRBJ1-2; CDR3 protein: CASSIAALDYGYTF; CDR3 DNA: TGTGCCAGCTCCATTGCGGCGCTGGACTATGGCTACACCTTC
clone size: -; V gene: TRBV5-6; D gene: TRBD2; J gene: TRBJ2-1; CDR3 protein: CASSLSGTSINNEQFF; CDR3 DNA: TGTGCCAGCAGCTTATCCGGGACTAGCATAAACAATGAGCAGTTCTTC
clone size: -; V gene: TRBV6-5; D gene: -; J gene: TRBJ1-5; CDR3 protein: CASSYSAGKNQPQHF; CDR3 DNA: TGTGCCAGCAGTTACTCAGCAGGGAAAAATCAGCCCCAGCATTTT
clone size: few; V gene: TRBV6-5; D gene: TRBD2; J gene: TRBJ2-5; CDR3 protein: CASSYDTGGIRTQYF; CDR3 DNA: TGTGCCAGCAGTTACGACACGGGGGGGATCCGGACCCAGTACTTC
clone size: -; V gene: TRBV28; D gene: -; J gene: TRBJ1-1; CDR3 protein: CASSFGGRSTEAFF; CDR3 DNA: TGTGCCAGCAGTTTTGGAGGGAGGAGCACTGAAGCTTTCTTT
clone size: few; V gene: TRBV30; D gene: TRBD1; J gene: TRBJ1-1; CDR3 protein: CAWSVRTGASEAFF; CDR3 DNA: TGTGCCTGGAGTGTCAGGACAGGGGCGAGTGAAGCTTTCTTT
clone size: -; V gene: TRBV9; D gene: TRBD1; J gene: TRBJ2-7; CDR3 protein: CASSPLVQGAGEQYF; CDR3 DNA: TGTGCCAGCAGCCCCTTGGTACAGGGGGCGGGCGAGCAGTACTTC
clone size: -; V gene: TRBV5-1; D gene: -; J gene: TRBJ2-2; CDR3 protein: CASSTLSVHTGELFF; CDR3 DNA: TGCGCCAGCAGCACCCTATCGGTGCACACCGGGGAGCTGTTTTTT
clone size: -; V gene: TRBV2; D gene: -; J gene: TRBJ1-1; CDR3 protein: CAGDTGPNTEAFF; CDR3 DNA: TGTGCCGGCGACACCGGTCCGAACACTGAAGCTTTCTTT
clone size: -; V gene: TRBV6-1; D gene: -; J gene: TRBJ1-1; CDR3 protein: CASTSPLRNTEAFF; CDR3 DNA: TGTGCCAGCACGAGCCCTTTGCGGAACACTGAAGCTTTCTTT
clone size: -; V gene: TRBV29-1; D gene: -; J gene: TRBJ1-4; CDR3 protein: CSVEDYGGTNEKLFF; CDR3 DNA: TGCAGCGTTGAAGATTACGGGGGTACCAATGAAAAACTGTTTTTT
clone size: few; V gene: TRBV2; D gene: -; J gene: TRBJ1-5; CDR3 protein: CASRPQEGGNQPQHF; CDR3 DNA: TGTGCCAGCAGACCCCAGGAGGGCGGCAATCAGCCCCAGCATTTT
clone size: few; V gene: TRBV4-1; D gene: TRBD1; J gene: TRBJ2-1; CDR3 protein: CASSQVGTGTSSMQFF; CDR3 DNA: TGCGCCAGCAGCCAAGTTGGGACAGGGACCTCCAGTATGCAGTTCTTC
clone size: -; V gene: TRBV19; D gene: -; J gene: TRBJ1-2; CDR3 protein: CASSNHQGRANYGYTF; CDR3 DNA: TGTGCCAGTAGTAACCATCAGGGCCGAGCTAACTATGGCTACACCTTC
clone size: -; V gene: TRBV19; D gene: TRBD1; J gene: TRBJ2-1; CDR3 protein: CASSPSGTGVNEQFF; CDR3 DNA: TGTGCCAGTAGTCCCTCCGGGACAGGGGTCAATGAGCAGTTCTTC
clone size: -; V gene: TRBV7-6; D gene: -; J gene: TRBJ2-6; CDR3 protein: CASSLAGALGANVLTF; CDR3 DNA: TGTGCCAGCAGCTTAGCTGGGGCATTAGGGGCCAACGTCCTGACTTTC
clone size: -; V gene: TRBV18; D gene: -; J gene: TRBJ2-6; CDR3 protein: CASSPSGPGGANVLTF; CDR3 DNA: TGTGCCAGCTCACCCAGTGGCCCGGGGGGGGCCAACGTCCTGACTTTC
clone size: -; V gene: TRBV6-1; D gene: -; J gene: TRBJ2-7; CDR3 protein: CASSLNHIRSYEQYF; CDR3 DNA: TGTGCCAGCAGTCTGAACCACATCCGCTCCTACGAGCAGTACTTC
clone size: -; V gene: TRBV19; D gene: -; J gene: TRBJ2-1; CDR3 protein: CASSIGLDVSYNEQFF; CDR3 DNA: TGTGCCAGTAGTATAGGACTGGATGTTTCCTACAATGAGCAGTTCTTC
clone size: -; V gene: TRBV9; D gene: -; J gene: TRBJ2-3; CDR3 protein: CASSADRWGGQGDTQYF; CDR3 DNA: TGTGCCAGCAGCGCCGACCGCTGGGGGGGGCAAGGAGATACGCAGTATTTT
clone size: -; V gene: TRBV18; D gene: TRBD1; J gene: TRBJ2-2; CDR3 protein: CASSPRGTGSTGELFF; CDR3 DNA: TGTGCCAGCTCACCACGAGGGACAGGTTCCACCGGGGAGCTGTTTTTT
clone size: -; V gene: TRBV7-6; D gene: -; J gene: TRBJ2-1; CDR3 protein: CASSLRDRNEQFF; CDR3 DNA: TGTGCCAGCAGCTTAAGAGATCGGAATGAGCAGTTCTTC
clone size: once; V gene: TRBV7-3; D gene: TRBD1; J gene: TRBJ2-6; CDR3 protein: CASSLPTGGVIGANGLTF; CDR3 DNA: TGTGCCAGCAGCTTACCGACAGGGGGCGTGATTGGGGCCAACGGCCTGACTTTC
clone size: -; V gene: TRBV7-2; D gene: TRBD2; J gene: TRBJ2-5; CDR3 protein: CASSHVGSGDQETQYF; CDR3 DNA: TGTGCCAGCAGCCACGTGGGTAGCGGGGATCAAGAGACCCAGTACTTC
clone size: -; V gene: TRBV6-4; D gene: -; J gene: TRBJ2-1; CDR3 protein: CASRADGYNEQFF; CDR3 DNA: TGTGCCAGCAGGGCCGATGGCTACAATGAGCAGTTCTTC
clone size: -; V gene: TRBV7-2; D gene: -; J gene: TRBJ2-1; CDR3 protein: CASGQGGNEQFF; CDR3 DNA: TGTGCCAGCGGTCAGGGAGGCAATGAGCAGTTCTTC
clone size: -; V gene: TRBV21-1; D gene: -; J gene: TRBJ2-7; CDR3 protein: CASSNPSTNRGLVREQYF; CDR3 DNA: TGTGCCAGCAGCAACCCTTCCACTAACAGGGGGCTTGTTCGCGAGCAGTACTTC
clone size: -; V gene: TRBV6-5; D gene: -; J gene: TRBJ1-5; CDR3 protein: CASSPFRTNQPQHF; CDR3 DNA: TGTGCCAGCAGTCCTTTTAGAACCAATCAGCCCCAGCATTTT
clone size: -; V gene: TRBV6-6; D gene: -; J gene: TRBJ2-1; CDR3 protein: CASSYFTRGNYNEQFF; CDR3 DNA: TGTGCCAGCAGTTACTTTACGAGGGGGAATTACAATGAGCAGTTCTTC
clone size: -; V gene: TRBV2; D gene: TRBD2; J gene: TRBJ2-3; CDR3 protein: CASSSLAGDTQYF; CDR3 DNA: TGTGCCAGCAGTTCCCTAGCGGGAGATACGCAGTATTTT
clone size: -; V gene: TRBV19; D gene: TRBD2; J gene: TRBJ2-7; CDR3 protein: CASSIGGRGAPTAYEQYF; CDR3 DNA: TGTGCCAGTAGTATAGGCGGGCGGGGGGCCCCAACCGCCTACGAGCAGTACTTC
clone size: -; V gene: TRBV12-5; D gene: -; J gene: TRBJ2-2; CDR3 protein: CASARTNTGELFF; CDR3 DNA: TGTGCTAGTGCCAGGACGAACACCGGGGAGCTGTTTTTT
clone size: -; V gene: TRBV6-5; D gene: -; J gene: TRBJ1-4; CDR3 protein: CASRGVEVANEKLFF; CDR3 DNA: TGTGCCAGCCGAGGAGTTGAGGTAGCTAATGAAAAACTGTTTTTT
clone size: -; V gene: TRBV4-3; D gene: TRBD2; J gene: TRBJ2-5; CDR3 protein: CASSQDLTWSGGFETQYF; CDR3 DNA: TGCGCCAGCAGCCAAGATCTAACATGGAGCGGGGGGTTTGAGACCCAGTACTTC
clone size: -; V gene: TRBV27; D gene: -; J gene: TRBJ2-5; CDR3 protein: CARPPPKLQETQYF; CDR3 DNA: TGTGCCAGACCACCCCCGAAACTACAAGAGACCCAGTACTTC
clone size: -; V gene: TRBV5-4; D gene: TRBD1; J gene: TRBJ1-2; CDR3 protein: CASSPGQGIGYGHTF; CDR3 DNA: TGTGCCAGCAGCCCTGGACAGGGGATCGGATATGGCCACACCTTC
clone size: -; V gene: TRBV5-4; D gene: -; J gene: TRBJ1-2; CDR3 protein: CASSLSEGGYTF; CDR3 DNA: TGTGCCAGCAGCTTGTCCGAGGGTGGCTACACCTTC
clone size: -; V gene: TRBV6-5; D gene: -; J gene: TRBJ1-2; CDR3 protein: CASRAGGSNYGYTF; CDR3 DNA: TGTGCCTCACGGGCGGGGGGGTCTAACTATGGCTACACCTTC
clone size: -; V gene: TRBV7-2; D gene: -; J gene: TRBJ2-2; CDR3 protein: CASSSEIHTGELFF; CDR3 DNA: TGTGCCAGCAGCTCAGAAATACACACCGGGGAGCTGTTTTTT
clone size: few; V gene: TRBV27; D gene: TRBD2; J gene: TRBJ2-1; CDR3 protein: CASSSQRGSSYNEQFF; CDR3 DNA: TGTGCCAGCAGTTCCCAGCGGGGAAGCTCCTACAATGAGCAGTTCTTC
clone size: -; V gene: TRBV19; D gene: TRBD2; J gene: TRBJ2-7; CDR3 protein: CASSKRGALLDEQYF; CDR3 DNA: TGTGCCAGTAGTAAGCGGGGGGCCCTTTTAGACGAGCAGTACTTC